The rows below give T cell receptor beta chains drawn from one sample of a study of shared clonotypes between healthy human individuals. The method was immunoSEQ multiplex PCR; TCRdb's version includes in-frame clones alone and lacks a portion of them. Of hundreds of thousands of clones listed, about 96% are singletons. Sequencing used naive CD8+ T cells sorted from blood. These receptors came from a woman aged 25 to 39 in good health. Each CDR3 is given with its conserved first and last residue. The D gene is left open where the match is weak. Expanded clones get a size class; other rows say once, few or many, or leave the size out.

TRBV2,.,TRBJ2-7,.,TGTGCCAGCAGCATCGGACGGGCCTACGAGCAGTACTTC,CASSIGRAYEQYF
TRBV13,TRBD1,TRBJ1-4,.,TGTGCCAGCAGGCGAGGGCCAGGGGGAAGTGAAAAACTGTTTTTT,CASRRGPGGSEKLFF
TRBV13,.,TRBJ2-1,.,TGTGCCAGCAGCCAGGGAGTCTCCTACAATGAGCAGTTCTTC,CASSQGVSYNEQFF
TRBV27,TRBD2,TRBJ2-1,once,TGTGCCAGCAGTTTAGGGCCGGGACTAGCGGGAGGGCCTGGGAATGAGCAGTTCTTC,CASSLGPGLAGGPGNEQFF
TRBV28,.,TRBJ1-5,.,TGTGCCAGCAGAGCTCAGGGGCAGAGCAATCAGCCCCAGCATTTT,CASRAQGQSNQPQHF
TRBV4-1,.,TRBJ1-5,.,TGCGCCAGCAGCCAAAGGGTGGGGGACACAATTCAGCCCCAGCATTTT,CASSQRVGDTIQPQHF
TRBV6-1,.,TRBJ2-7,.,TGTGCCAGCAGTCCGGGACAAAACTACGAGCAGTACTTC,CASSPGQNYEQYF
TRBV6-6,TRBD1,TRBJ1-2,.,TGTACCAGCAGTTACAGTAGCCCCGGGACAGGCAATGGCTACACCTTC,CTSSYSSPGTGNGYTF
TRBV7-9,.,TRBJ2-7,.,TGTGCCAGCAGCTTAGCGTCCAGGGGTGGTGAGCAGTACTTC,CASSLASRGGEQYF
TRBV10-2,.,TRBJ1-1,once,TGCGCCAGCAGTCTCGAGGCGAACACTGAAGCTTTCTTT,CASSLEANTEAFF
TRBV11-2,.,TRBJ1-4,once,TGTGCCAGCAGCACCAGAAGCGGTGGGGCCCGCACTAATGAAAAACTGTTTTTT,CASSTRSGGARTNEKLFF
TRBV27,.,TRBJ2-1,.,TGTGCCAGCAGTGTACAGATCCTGGGCAATGAGCAGTTCTTC,CASSVQILGNEQFF
TRBV7-8,.,TRBJ2-1,.,TGTGCCAGCAGCCTAGGGATGACAGGATGGGATGAGCAGTTCTTC,CASSLGMTGWDEQFF
TRBV4-1,.,TRBJ2-7,once,TGCGCCAGCAGCCAAGGACGGGCGTACGAGCAGTACTTC,CASSQGRAYEQYF
TRBV10-3,.,TRBJ2-5,.,TGTGCCATCAGTGAAAATACAGAGTACCAAGAGACCCAGTACTTC,CAISENTEYQETQYF
TRBV28,.,TRBJ1-2,.,TGTGCCAGCAGTTTTCCCCTCTGGGATAACTATGGCTACACCTTC,CASSFPLWDNYGYTF
TRBV27,TRBD2,TRBJ2-3,.,TGTGCCAGCAGTGGACTAGCGTCACAGGATACGCAGTATTTT,CASSGLASQDTQYF
TRBV5-1,.,TRBJ1-4,.,TGCGCCAGCAGCCTCACCTCGGGGCCAGTGGAAAAACTGTTTTTT,CASSLTSGPVEKLFF
TRBV14,.,TRBJ2-1,once,TGTGCCAGCAGCCAAGACTGGGCCAATGAGCAGTTCTTC,CASSQDWANEQFF
TRBV5-1,.,TRBJ1-1,.,TGCGCCAGCAGCTTGGTTGGGGGGGAAGGCACTGAAGCTTTCTTT,CASSLVGGEGTEAFF
TRBV4-1,TRBD2,TRBJ2-1,.,TGCGCCAGCAGCCAGCGGACTAGCGGGAAGTTCTTC,CASSQRTSGKFF
TRBV27,.,TRBJ2-7,.,TGTGCCAGCAGTATTAGGGGCAGGGAGTATGTCGAGCAGTACTTC,CASSIRGREYVEQYF
TRBV27,.,TRBJ1-4,.,TGTGCCAGCAGTAACCACCAGGGTTCGGTGTCAAAACTGTTTTTT,CASSNHQGSVSKLFF
TRBV2,.,TRBJ2-5,.,TGTGCCAGCAGTGAGATGGGCCCCGAGGCCCAGTACTTC,CASSEMGPEAQYF
TRBV27,.,TRBJ2-3,.,TGTGCCAGCAGTTTGACTAGAGGGTACACAGATACGCAGTATTTT,CASSLTRGYTDTQYF
TRBV29-1,.,TRBJ1-2,.,TGCAGCGTTGAAGAGGGCCCGGCCTATGGCTACACCTTC,CSVEEGPAYGYTF
TRBV11-2,TRBD1,TRBJ1-1,.,TGTGCCAGAACGGACAGGACTGAAGCTTTCTTT,CARTDRTEAFF
TRBV13,.,TRBJ1-2,.,TGTGCCAGCAGCTTAGATAGTAACTATGGCTACACCTTC,CASSLDSNYGYTF
TRBV27,.,TRBJ2-7,.,TGTGCCAGCAGTTGGACTCGCGGATACGAGCAGTACTTC,CASSWTRGYEQYF
TRBV5-4,.,TRBJ1-1,.,TGTGCCAGCAGCTTGGCGGTGACGGGCGAAGCTTTCTTT,CASSLAVTGEAFF
TRBV19,TRBD2,TRBJ2-1,.,TGTGCCAGTAGTCTAGCGGGGTACAATGAGCAGTTCTTC,CASSLAGYNEQFF
TRBV27,TRBD1,TRBJ1-1,.,TGTGCCAGCCAGACAGGGGGGGGCTCCAACACTGAAGCTTTCTTT,CASQTGGGSNTEAFF
TRBV4-1,TRBD1,TRBJ2-3,.,TGCGCCAGCAGCCAGGGACAGGGCCAAGTAGATACGCAGTATTTT,CASSQGQGQVDTQYF
TRBV5-4,TRBD2,TRBJ2-3,.,TGTGCCAGCAGCTTAGCGGGAGGGAGCACAGATACGCAGTATTTT,CASSLAGGSTDTQYF
TRBV11-2,TRBD2,TRBJ2-5,.,TGTGCCAGCAGCTTAGTGGCGGGAGGGAACCAAGAGACCCAGTACTTC,CASSLVAGGNQETQYF
TRBV6-5,.,TRBJ2-6,.,TGTGCCAGCAGTTCCCCACAAACCTCTGGGGCCAACGTCCTGACTTTC,CASSSPQTSGANVLTF
TRBV27,TRBD2,TRBJ2-5,.,TGTGCCAGCAGTTTTAGCGGGAGCTATGAGACCCAGTACTTC,CASSFSGSYETQYF
TRBV4-2,TRBD1,TRBJ1-2,.,TGTGCCAGCAGCATAGGGACAGGGGGCAACTATGGCTACACCTTC,CASSIGTGGNYGYTF
TRBV5-4,TRBD1,TRBJ1-2,.,TGTGCCAGCAGCCCTACAGGGGGTTCCTATGGCTACACCTTC,CASSPTGGSYGYTF
TRBV7-9,.,TRBJ2-2,.,TGTGCCATACCCCGAGGGGCGAACACCGGGGAGCTGTTTTTT,CAIPRGANTGELFF
TRBV13,.,TRBJ2-3,.,TGTGCCAGCAGCTTGAGCGCAGATACGCAGTATTTT,CASSLSADTQYF
TRBV13,.,TRBJ2-7,.,TGTGCCAGCAGCTTTGGCACTCGAGGGGCCTACGAGCAGTACTTC,CASSFGTRGAYEQYF
TRBV9,.,TRBJ2-1,.,TGTGCCAGCAGCGTAGCTGAGGGTAATGAGCAGTTCTTC,CASSVAEGNEQFF
TRBV6-5,TRBD2,TRBJ2-7,.,TGTGCCAGCAGTTATACCCCTGGAAGCGGGAGCTACGAGCAGTACTTC,CASSYTPGSGSYEQYF
TRBV5-5,.,TRBJ1-2,.,TGTGCCAGCAGCTTACACGCCAGGCTCTATGGCTACACCTTC,CASSLHARLYGYTF
TRBV5-6,TRBD1,TRBJ2-5,.,TGTGCCAGCAGCTTCAGGACAGGCGGCCGAGAGACCCAGTACTTC,CASSFRTGGRETQYF
TRBV30,.,TRBJ1-1,.,TGTGCCTCGTCGGATTCCATAGCTTTCTTT,CASSDSIAFF
TRBV5-8,.,TRBJ2-7,.,TGTGCCAGCAGCTTGGCCGAGGCAGGGGGGCTCTTC,CASSLAEAGGLF
TRBV29-1,TRBD1,TRBJ2-1,.,TGCAGCGGGACCGGGACAGCCTCCTACAATGAGCAGTTCTTC,CSGTGTASYNEQFF
TRBV5-4,TRBD2,TRBJ2-1,.,TGTGCCAGCAGCCAAACTAGCGGGAGCGGCGATGAGCAGTTCTTC,CASSQTSGSGDEQFF
TRBV7-9,TRBD1,TRBJ1-5,.,TGTGCCAGCAGCCCGGGGACAGGTTGGCCCCAGCATTTT,CASSPGTGWPQHF